This entry is about one T cell receptor (beta chain). Under the authors' procedure: Amplification from reference gene primers served as the basis for estimated nucleated cell counts. Some clones are missing from TCRdb's copy, which holds only in-frame ones; the method was immunoSEQ multiplex PCR. D and trimming were read from the DNA, whereas the V and J calls and clone size are those reported in that table. The profile shows around 190,000 clones, around 76% of them singletons. This sample is part of a study of blood T cell repertoires in COVID-19. Study at large: Researchers got acute and convalescent COVID-19 samples from the United States, Italy and Spain.

CDR1 LNHDA and CDR2 SQIVND come from the germline V gene (reference sequence). This CDR3 comprises 13 residues. V was clipped by 3 bases and J by 4 bases, with 9 bases between them. The J gene is TRBJ1-2, the V gene TRBV19; no firm D call. Sequencing was carried out using peripheral blood. This TCR was recovered from a woman aged 60-75 years with COVID-19, enrolled during active disease. The CDR3 DNA sequence: TGTGCCAGTAGTATTGACTCACTCTATGGCTACACCTTC. It yields the protein CASSIDSLYGYTF.